Listed below are T cell receptor beta chains from one sample, sequenced in a study of Siglec-9 on CD8 T cells in melanoma. Assay: immunoSEQ multiplex PCR; the TCRdb copy retains only in-frame clones and omits some. The profile shows around 30,000 clones, about 80% of them singletons. Sequenced sample: Siglec-9- CD8+ T cells sorted from blood. These TCRs come from a human donor in good health. The conserved cysteine and the conserved F or W are not part of the CDR3 here. Each record gives: J gene, clone size, V gene, CDR3 protein. Size is omitted from some rows. Given values are once, few, many or a class for expanded clones.

TRBJ1-1,NA,TRBV27,ASSWGAGNTEAF
TRBJ2-7,NA,TRBV4-1,ASSQGASGPYEQY
TRBJ2-4,NA,TRBV4-1,ASSQETSGRSAKNIQY
TRBJ2-1,NA,TRBV25-1,ASSSGGGSNEQF
TRBJ1-5,NA,TRBV6-1,ASTSGGIQPQH
TRBJ2-1,NA,TRBV19,ASSIFQGEYNEQF
TRBJ2-7,NA,TRBV9,ASSPNQGYEQY
TRBJ1-2,NA,TRBV7-9,ASTPGQGFGYT
TRBJ2-5,NA,TRBV11-2,ASSLRGLAQETQY
TRBJ1-3,NA,TRBV2,ASRRTESGNTIY
TRBJ1-1,NA,TRBV19,ASSIVAGGPEAF
TRBJ2-5,NA,TRBV7-9,ASRDGAKETQY
TRBJ2-2,NA,TRBV10-3,AIGLAGEVITGELF
TRBJ1-6,NA,TRBV7-9,ASSSTIGHYSPLH
TRBJ2-3,once,TRBV7-7,ASSLGVGGASSTDTQY
TRBJ2-2,NA,TRBV7-8,ASSLYGGTNTGELF
TRBJ1-1,few,TRBV14,ASSQETGGNTEAF
TRBJ2-7,NA,TRBV9,ASSVGNSYEQY
TRBJ1-1,NA,TRBV7-9,ASSETPMNTEAF
TRBJ1-1,NA,TRBV6-4,ASSRGGPGTEAF
TRBJ1-2,NA,TRBV12-5,ASGLAGTRYGYT
TRBJ2-3,NA,TRBV27,ASSPGLAGSTDTQY
TRBJ1-3,NA,TRBV27,ASSLGGSGNTIY
TRBJ2-5,NA,TRBV7-9,ASRGAQGGETQY
TRBJ1-2,NA,TRBV4-1,ASSQDPGQNNPNYGYT
TRBJ2-3,NA,TRBV30,AWRSGRRWTQY
TRBJ2-3,few,TRBV7-8,ASSFLGVQDTQY
TRBJ1-1,few,TRBV9,ASSVAREGLNTEAF
TRBJ1-3,NA,TRBV2,ASSDLGRSGSGNTIY
TRBJ2-3,NA,TRBV29-1,SVEPGDSTDTQY
TRBJ1-4,NA,TRBV6-1,ASSPGTGTDEKLF
TRBJ2-1,NA,TRBV14,ASSLSRGGGTSEYNEQF
TRBJ2-1,NA,TRBV27,ASSFDRGSYNEQF
TRBJ1-6,NA,TRBV5-1,ASSLAWTTLGSPLH
TRBJ1-1,NA,TRBV30,AWSRDRGLTEAF
TRBJ1-1,NA,TRBV27,ASSPRVGRTEAF
TRBJ1-2,NA,TRBV29-1,SVQSGSNYGYT
TRBJ1-6,NA,TRBV7-3,ASSVDSSGPGSPLH
TRBJ2-2,NA,TRBV6-5,ASSYSRRGAELF
TRBJ1-2,NA,TRBV10-2,ASSEENYGYT
TRBJ1-5,NA,TRBV30,AWSVRAPQRGFSPQH
TRBJ2-1,NA,TRBV27,ASSPGLAPYNEQF